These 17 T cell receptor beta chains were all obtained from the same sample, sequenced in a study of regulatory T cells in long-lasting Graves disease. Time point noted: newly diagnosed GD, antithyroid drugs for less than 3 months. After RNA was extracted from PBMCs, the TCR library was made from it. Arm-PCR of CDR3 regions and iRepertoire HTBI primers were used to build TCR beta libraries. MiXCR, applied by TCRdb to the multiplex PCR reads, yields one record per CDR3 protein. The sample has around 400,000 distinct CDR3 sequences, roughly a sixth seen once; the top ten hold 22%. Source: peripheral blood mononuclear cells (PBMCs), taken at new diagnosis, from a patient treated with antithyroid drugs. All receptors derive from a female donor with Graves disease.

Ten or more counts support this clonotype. The CDR3 bases are TGTGCCAGCAGCTTATCACCAGGGTCAAACGAGCAGTACTTC. Its protein is CASSLSPGSNEQYF. The V call is TRBV7-2, the J call TRBJ2-7; D may be TRBD1 (5 bases). Trimming took off 2 bases at V and 5 bases at J, with 13 bases between the two ends. CDR3 size: 14 residues. Per germline, CDR1 SGHTA and CDR2 FQGNSA.

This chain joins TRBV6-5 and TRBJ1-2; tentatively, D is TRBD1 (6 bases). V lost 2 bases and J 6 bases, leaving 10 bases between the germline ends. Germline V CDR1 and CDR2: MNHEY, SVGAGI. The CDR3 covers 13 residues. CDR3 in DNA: TGTGCCAGCAGTTACGGGGGGGGCCATGGCTACACCTTC. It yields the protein CASSYGGGHGYTF.

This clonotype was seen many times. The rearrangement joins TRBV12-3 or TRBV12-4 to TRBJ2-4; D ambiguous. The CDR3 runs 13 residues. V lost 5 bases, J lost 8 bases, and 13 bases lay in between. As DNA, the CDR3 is TGTGCCAGCAGTATCCCAGAATCCGACATTCAGTACTTC. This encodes CASSIPESDIQYF.

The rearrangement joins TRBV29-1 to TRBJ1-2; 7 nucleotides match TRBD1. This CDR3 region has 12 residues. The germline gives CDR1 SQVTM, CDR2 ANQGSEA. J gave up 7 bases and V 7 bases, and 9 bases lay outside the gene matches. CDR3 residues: CSEETGISGYTF. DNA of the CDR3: TGCAGCGAAGAGACAGGGATCAGTGGCTACACCTTC. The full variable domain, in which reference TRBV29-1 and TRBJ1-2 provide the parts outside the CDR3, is SAVISQKPSRDICQRGTSLTIQCQVDSQVTMMFWYRQQPGQSLTLIATANQGSEATYESGFVIDKFPISRPNLTFSTLTVSNMSPEDSSIYLCSEETGISGYTFGSGTRLTVV.

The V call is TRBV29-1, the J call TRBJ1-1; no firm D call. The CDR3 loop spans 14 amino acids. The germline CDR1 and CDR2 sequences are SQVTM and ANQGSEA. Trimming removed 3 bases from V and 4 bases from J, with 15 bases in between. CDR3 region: CSVESRGIGTEAFF. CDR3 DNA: TGCAGCGTTGAGAGTCGGGGTATAGGCACTGAAGCTTTCTTT.

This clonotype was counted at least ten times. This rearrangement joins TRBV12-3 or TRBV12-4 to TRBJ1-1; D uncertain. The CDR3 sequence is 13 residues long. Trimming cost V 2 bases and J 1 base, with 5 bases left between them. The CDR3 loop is CASSLFRNTEAFF. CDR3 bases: TGTGCCAGCAGTTTATTTAGGAACACTGAAGCTTTCTTT.

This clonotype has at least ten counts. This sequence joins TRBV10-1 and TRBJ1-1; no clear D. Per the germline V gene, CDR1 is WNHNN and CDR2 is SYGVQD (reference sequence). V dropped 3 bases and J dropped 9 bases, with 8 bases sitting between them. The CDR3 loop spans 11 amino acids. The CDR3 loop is CASSEGAKAFF. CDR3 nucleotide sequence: TGCGCCAGCAGTGAAGGAGCTAAAGCTTTCTTT.

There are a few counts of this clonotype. CDR3 DNA: TGTGCCAGCAGTTTTGTTAGCGGGAGCGAGCAGTACTTC. Its translation: CASSFVSGSEQYF. This sequence joins TRBV27 and TRBJ2-7; 9 nucleotides line up with TRBD2. V lost 3 bases to trimming and J lost 6 bases; unmatched junction nucleotides: 3. The CDR3 is made up of 13 amino acids. The germline gives CDR1 MNHEY, CDR2 SMNVEV (reference sequence).

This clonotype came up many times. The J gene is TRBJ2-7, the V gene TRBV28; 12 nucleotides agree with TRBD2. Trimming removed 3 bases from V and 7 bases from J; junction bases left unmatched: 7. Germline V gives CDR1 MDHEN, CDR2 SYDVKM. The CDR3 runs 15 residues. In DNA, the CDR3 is TGTGCCAGCAGTTTCCGCCTAGCGGGAGGGGGGGAGCAGTACTTC. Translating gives CASSFRLAGGGEQYF.

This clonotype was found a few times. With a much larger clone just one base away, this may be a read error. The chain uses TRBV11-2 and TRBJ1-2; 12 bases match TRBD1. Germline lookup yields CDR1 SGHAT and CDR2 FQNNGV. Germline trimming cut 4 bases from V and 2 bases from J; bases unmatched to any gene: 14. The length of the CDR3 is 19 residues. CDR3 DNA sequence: TGTGCCAGCAGCTCCTACGCCGGGACAGGGGGCCCTCGGAACTATGGCTACACCTTC. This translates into CASSSYAGTGGPRNYGYTF.

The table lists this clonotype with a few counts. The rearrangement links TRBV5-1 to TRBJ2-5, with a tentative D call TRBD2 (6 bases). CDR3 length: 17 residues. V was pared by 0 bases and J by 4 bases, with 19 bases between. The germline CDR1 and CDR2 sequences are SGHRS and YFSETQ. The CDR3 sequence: CASSLAGGTRGRETQYF. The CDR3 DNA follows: TGCGCCAGCAGCTTGGCCGGGGGTACTAGGGGACGAGAGACCCAGTACTTC. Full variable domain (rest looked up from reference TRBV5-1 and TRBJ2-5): KAGVTQTPRYLIKTRGQQVTLSCSPISGHRSVSWYQQTPGQGLQFLFEYFSETQRNKGNFPGRFSGRQFSNSRSEMNVSTLELGDSALYLCASSLAGGTRGRETQYFGPGTRLLVL.

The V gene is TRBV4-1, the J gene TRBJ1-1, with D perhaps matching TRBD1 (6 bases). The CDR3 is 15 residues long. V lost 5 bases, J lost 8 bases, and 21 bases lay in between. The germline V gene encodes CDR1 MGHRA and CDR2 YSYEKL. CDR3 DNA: TGCGCCAGCAGCACTCCCGGGACAACGTCTTCAGAAGCTTTCTTT. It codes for CASSTPGTTSSEAFF.

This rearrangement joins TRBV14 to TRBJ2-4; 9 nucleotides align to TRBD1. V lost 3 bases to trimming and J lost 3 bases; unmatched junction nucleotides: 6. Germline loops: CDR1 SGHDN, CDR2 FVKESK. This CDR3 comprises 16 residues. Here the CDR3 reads CASSHYRGQGKNIQYF. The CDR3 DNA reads TGTGCCAGCAGCCATTACAGGGGGCAGGGCAAAAACATTCAGTACTTC. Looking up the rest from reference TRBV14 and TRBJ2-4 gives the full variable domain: EAGVTQFPSHSVIEKGQTVTLRCDPISGHDNLYWYRRVMGKEIKFLLHFVKESKQDESGMPNNRFLAERTGGTYSTLKVQPAELEDSGVYFCASSHYRGQGKNIQYFGAGTRLSVL.

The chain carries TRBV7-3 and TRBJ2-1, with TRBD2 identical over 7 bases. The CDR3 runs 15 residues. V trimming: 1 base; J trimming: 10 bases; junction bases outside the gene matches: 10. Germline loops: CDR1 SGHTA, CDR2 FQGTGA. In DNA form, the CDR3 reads TGTGCCAGCAGCTTAAACGGGAGGCTGTCCATGGAGCAGTTCTTC. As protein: CASSLNGRLSMEQFF.

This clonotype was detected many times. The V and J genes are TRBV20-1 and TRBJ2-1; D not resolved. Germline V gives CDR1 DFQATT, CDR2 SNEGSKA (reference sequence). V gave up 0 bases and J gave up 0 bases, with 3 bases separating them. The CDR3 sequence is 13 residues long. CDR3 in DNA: TGCAGTGCTAGAGACATCTCCTACAATGAGCAGTTCTTC. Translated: CSARDISYNEQFF.

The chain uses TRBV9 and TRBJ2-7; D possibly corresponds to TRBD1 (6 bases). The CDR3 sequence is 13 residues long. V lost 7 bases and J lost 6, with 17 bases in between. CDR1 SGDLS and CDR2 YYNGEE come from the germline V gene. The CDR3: CASAGVDLSEQYF. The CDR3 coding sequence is TGTGCCAGCGCAGGGGTTGACCTCTCCGAGCAGTACTTC.

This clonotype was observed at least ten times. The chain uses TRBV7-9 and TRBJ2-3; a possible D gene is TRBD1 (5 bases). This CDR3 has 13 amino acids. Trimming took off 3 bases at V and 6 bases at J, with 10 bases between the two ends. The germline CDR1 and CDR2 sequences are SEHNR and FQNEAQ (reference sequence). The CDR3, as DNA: TGTGCCAGCAGCTTGTCGGCAGGGGATACGCAGTATTTT. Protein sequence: CASSLSAGDTQYF. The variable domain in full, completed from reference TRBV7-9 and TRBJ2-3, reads DTGVSQNPRHKITKRGQNVTFRCDPISEHNRLYWYRQTLGQGPEFLTYFQNEAQLEKSRLLSDRFSAERPKGSFSTLEIQRTEQGDSAMYLCASSLSAGDTQYFGPGTRLTVL.